The rows below give T cell receptor beta chains drawn from one sample of a study of T cell responses to AZD1222 COVID-19 vaccine. Clones were sequenced by immunoSEQ multiplex PCR, and TCRdb holds only the in-frame ones, with some missing. Of about 96,000 clones listed, roughly 90% are singletons. The sample was peripheral blood, taken on day 0 of AZD1222 vaccination. Every receptor here comes from an adult in good health. The CDR3 runs from the conserved cysteine through the conserved F or W. D genes are given only for firm matches. Size is stated for part of the rows, as once, few or many counts, or as a class when the clone is expanded.

>once|TRBJ2-7|-|TRBV12-3/TRBV12-4
CASSEGKRYEQYF
TGTGCCAGCAGTGAAGGGAAACGTTACGAGCAGTACTTC
>-|TRBJ1-2|TRBD1|TRBV3-1/TRBV3-2
CASSQAGGTGYTF
TGTGCCAGCAGCCAAGCAGGGGGTACGGGCTACACCTTC
>-|TRBJ1-1|-|TRBV28
CASSLAGRLWNTEAFF
TGTGCCAGCAGTTTGGCAGGGCGCCTATGGAACACTGAAGCTTTCTTT
>-|TRBJ2-1|-|TRBV24-1
CATSESTRSSYNEQFF
TGTGCCACCAGTGAGTCGACAAGAAGCTCCTACAATGAGCAGTTCTTC
>-|TRBJ2-7|TRBD2|TRBV3-1/TRBV3-2
CASSQEISGRGQYF
TGTGCCAGCAGCCAAGAAATTAGCGGGAGAGGGCAGTACTTC
>-|TRBJ2-2|-|TRBV7-8
CASSYGRADTGELFF
TGTGCCAGCAGCTATGGTCGGGCCGACACCGGGGAGCTGTTTTTT
>-|TRBJ2-7|-|TRBV7-3
CASSSGFLGEQYF
TGTGCCAGCAGCTCAGGCTTTCTCGGCGAGCAGTACTTC
>few|TRBJ1-6|-|TRBV7-8
CASSLQSSPLHF
TGTGCCAGCAGCTTACAGAGTTCACCCCTCCACTTT
>-|TRBJ2-2|-|TRBV5-1
CASSLGGLYTGELFF
TGCGCCAGCAGCTTGGGGGGGTTGTACACCGGGGAGCTGTTTTTT
>-|TRBJ2-2|-|TRBV5-1
CASSLDANTGELFF
TGCGCCAGCAGCCTCGACGCGAACACCGGGGAGCTGTTTTTT
>once|TRBJ2-7|-|TRBV15
CATSRDPGTYEQYF
TGTGCCACCAGCAGAGATCCTGGTACCTACGAGCAGTACTTC
>-|TRBJ2-7|-|TRBV11-2
CASSLTLDSYEQYF
TGTGCCAGCAGCTTGACTTTGGATTCCTACGAGCAGTACTTC
>once|TRBJ1-6|TRBD1|TRBV6-5
CASSYSQQGSPLHF
TGTGCCAGCAGTTACTCCCAACAGGGGTCACCCCTCCACTTT
>-|TRBJ2-7|-|TRBV19
CASSIAIQGYEQYF
TGTGCCAGTAGTATAGCGATACAGGGTTACGAGCAGTACTTC
>-|TRBJ2-7|TRBD2|TRBV5-1
CASSPLAGESYEQYF
TGCGCCAGCAGCCCCCTAGCGGGAGAGTCCTACGAGCAGTACTTC
>once|TRBJ1-4|-|TRBV6-4
CASRAAGRLPGPTNEKLFF
TGTGCCAGCAGGGCGGCGGGACGCTTGCCCGGTCCAACTAATGAAAAACTGTTTTTT
>-|TRBJ1-5|-|TRBV19
CASKTGSYSNQPQHF
TGTGCCAGTAAAACAGGGAGCTATAGCAATCAGCCCCAGCATTTT
>-|TRBJ2-7|-|TRBV4-3
CASSQAPGLSEQYF
TGCGCCAGCAGCCAGGCTCCGGGCCTATCTGAGCAGTACTTC
>-|TRBJ1-6|-|TRBV5-4
CASRLSGRSYNSPLHF
TGTGCCAGCAGGCTATCAGGGAGGTCCTATAATTCACCCCTCCACTTT
>-|TRBJ2-5|-|TRBV5-8
CASSTRATETQYF
TGTGCCAGCAGCACCAGGGCGACAGAGACCCAGTACTTC
>-|TRBJ1-4|-|TRBV15
CATSRERGPNEKLFF
TGTGCCACCAGCAGAGAAAGGGGACCTAATGAAAAACTGTTTTTT
>-|TRBJ2-2|-|TRBV6-5
CASRSGTANTGELFF
TGTGCCAGCAGATCCGGGACGGCGAACACCGGGGAGCTGTTTTTT
>once|TRBJ2-3|TRBD2|TRBV7-6
CASSLPDRVGTSGRTDTQYF
TGTGCCAGCAGCTTACCGGACAGGGTAGGGACTAGCGGGAGAACAGATACGCAGTATTTT
>-|TRBJ1-1|-|TRBV7-3
CASSLSINTEAFF
TGTGCCAGCAGCTTATCTATAAACACTGAAGCTTTCTTT
>-|TRBJ2-7|-|TRBV15
CATSSHGTPSYEQYF
TGTGCCACCAGCAGCCACGGGACACCCTCCTACGAGCAGTACTTC
>-|TRBJ2-3|TRBD2|TRBV3-1/TRBV3-2
CASSLGLAGGTPADTQYF
TGTGCCAGCAGCCTGGGACTAGCGGGAGGAACCCCAGCAGATACGCAGTATTTT
>-|TRBJ2-1|-|TRBV7-2
CASSPLGEYYNEQFF
TGTGCCAGCAGCCCATTGGGGGAGTACTACAATGAGCAGTTCTTC
>-|TRBJ2-3|TRBD2|TRBV7-7
CASSFAGGDTQYF
TGTGCTAGCAGCTTCGCGGGGGGGGATACGCAGTATTTT
>-|TRBJ1-4|-|TRBV10-3
CAISESTGRTEKLFF
TGTGCCATCAGTGAGTCAACTGGGAGGACTGAAAAACTGTTTTTT
>-|TRBJ2-7|-|TRBV4-2
CASSQASFFGEQYF
TGTGCCAGCAGCCAAGCTTCGTTTTTTGGGGAGCAGTACTTC
>-|TRBJ1-1|-|TRBV10-3
CAISESLSRQTNTEAFF
TGTGCCATCAGTGAGTCTCTTTCTAGACAGACGAACACTGAAGCTTTCTTT
>-|TRBJ2-2|-|TRBV7-8
CASSLGGGTNTGELFF
TGTGCCAGCAGCTTAGGAGGAGGGACGAACACCGGGGAGCTGTTTTTT
>-|TRBJ2-3|-|TRBV30
CAWSLRLQTDTQYF
TGTGCCTGGAGTCTTCGCCTCCAAACAGATACGCAGTATTTT
>-|TRBJ2-7|TRBD2|TRBV28
CASSLPGLASYEQYF
TGTGCCAGCAGTTTGCCGGGACTAGCGTCGTACGAGCAGTACTTC
>-|TRBJ2-2|TRBD2|TRBV7-2
CASSLRGLAGGNTGELFF
TGTGCCAGCAGCCTGAGAGGACTAGCGGGGGGAAACACCGGGGAGCTGTTTTTT
>-|TRBJ2-6|-|TRBV28
CASSSPIMKPPGANVLTF
TGTGCCAGCAGTTCCCCCATCATGAAACCCCCTGGGGCCAACGTCCTGACTTTC
>-|TRBJ2-7|TRBD2|TRBV5-4
CASSLAPGTSGGEQYF
TGTGCCAGCAGCTTGGCCCCGGGGACTAGCGGGGGCGAGCAGTACTTC
>-|TRBJ2-1|TRBD1|TRBV5-1
CASSSGQGAYNEQFF
TGCGCCAGCAGCTCGGGACAGGGGGCCTACAATGAGCAGTTCTTC
>-|TRBJ1-2|TRBD1|TRBV7-9
CASSYPKVRGLKYGYTF
TGTGCCAGCAGCTACCCCAAAGTCAGGGGGCTTAAGTATGGCTACACCTTC
>-|TRBJ2-7|TRBD1|TRBV28
CASSAGQGLGYEQYF
TGTGCCAGCAGTGCGGGACAGGGCCTCGGGTACGAGCAGTACTTC
>-|TRBJ2-3|TRBD1|TRBV2
CASSKEAVGDRGTNTQYF
TGTGCCAGCAGCAAAGAAGCCGTCGGGGACAGGGGTACGAATACGCAGTATTTT